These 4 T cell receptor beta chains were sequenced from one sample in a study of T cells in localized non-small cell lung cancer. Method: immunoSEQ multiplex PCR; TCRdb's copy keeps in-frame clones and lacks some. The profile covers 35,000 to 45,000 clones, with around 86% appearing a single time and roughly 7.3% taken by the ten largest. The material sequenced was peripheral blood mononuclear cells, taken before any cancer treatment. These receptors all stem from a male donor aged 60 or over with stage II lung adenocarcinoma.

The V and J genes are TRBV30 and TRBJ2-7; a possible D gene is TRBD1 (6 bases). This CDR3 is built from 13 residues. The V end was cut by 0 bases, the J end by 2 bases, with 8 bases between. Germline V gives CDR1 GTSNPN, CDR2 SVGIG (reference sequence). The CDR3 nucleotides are TGTGCCTGGAGTGTCACAGGGACCTACGAGCAGTACTTC. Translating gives CAWSVTGTYEQYF.

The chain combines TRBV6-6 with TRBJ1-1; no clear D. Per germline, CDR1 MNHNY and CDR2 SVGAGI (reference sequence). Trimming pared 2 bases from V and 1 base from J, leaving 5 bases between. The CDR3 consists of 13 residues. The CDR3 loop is CASSYIENTEAFF. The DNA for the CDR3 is TGTGCCAGCAGTTACATAGAGAACACTGAAGCTTTCTTT.

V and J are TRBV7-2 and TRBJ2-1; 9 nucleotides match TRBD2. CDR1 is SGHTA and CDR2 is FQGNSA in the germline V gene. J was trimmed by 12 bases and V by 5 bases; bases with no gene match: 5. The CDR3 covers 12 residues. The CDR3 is CASSPSTSGQFF. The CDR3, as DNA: TGTGCCAGCAGCCCCTCGACTAGCGGGCAGTTCTTC.

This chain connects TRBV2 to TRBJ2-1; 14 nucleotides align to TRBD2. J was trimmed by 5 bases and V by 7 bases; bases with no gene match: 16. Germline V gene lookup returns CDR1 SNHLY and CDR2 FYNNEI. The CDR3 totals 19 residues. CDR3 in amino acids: CASMTLPGLAGVGHNEQFF. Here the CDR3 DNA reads TGTGCCAGCATGACACTTCCGGGACTAGCGGGAGTTGGGCACAATGAGCAGTTCTTC.